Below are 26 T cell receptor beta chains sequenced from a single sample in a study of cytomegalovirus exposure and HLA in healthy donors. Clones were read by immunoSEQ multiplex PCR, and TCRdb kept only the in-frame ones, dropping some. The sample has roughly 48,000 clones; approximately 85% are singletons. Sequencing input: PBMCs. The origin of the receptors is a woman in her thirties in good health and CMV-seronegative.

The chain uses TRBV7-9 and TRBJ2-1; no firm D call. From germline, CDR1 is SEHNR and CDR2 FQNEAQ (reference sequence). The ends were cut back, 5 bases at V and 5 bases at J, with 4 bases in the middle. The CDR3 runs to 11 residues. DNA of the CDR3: TGTGCCAGCAGCCGAGACAATGAGCAGTTCTTC. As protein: CASSRDNEQFF.

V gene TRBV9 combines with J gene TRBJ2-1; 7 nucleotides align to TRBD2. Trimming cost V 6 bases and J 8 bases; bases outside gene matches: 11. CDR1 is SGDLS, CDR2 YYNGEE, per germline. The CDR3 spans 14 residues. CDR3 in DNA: TGTGCCAGCAACCGGGACTACACCCTCGATGAGCAGTTCTTC. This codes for CASNRDYTLDEQFF.

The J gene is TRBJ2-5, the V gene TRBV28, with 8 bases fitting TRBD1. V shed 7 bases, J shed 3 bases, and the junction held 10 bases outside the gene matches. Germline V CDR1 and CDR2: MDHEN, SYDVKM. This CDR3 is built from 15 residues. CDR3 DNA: TGTGCCAGCACCGCCGCCGGGACAGGAAAAGAGACCCAGTACTTC. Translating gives CASTAAGTGKETQYF.

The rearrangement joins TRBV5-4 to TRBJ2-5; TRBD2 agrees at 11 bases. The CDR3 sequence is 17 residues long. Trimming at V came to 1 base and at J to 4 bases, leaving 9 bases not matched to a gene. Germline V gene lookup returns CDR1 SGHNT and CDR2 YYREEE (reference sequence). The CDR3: CASSLNRLAGGGETQYF. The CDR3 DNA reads TGTGCCAGCAGCTTGAATCGGCTAGCGGGAGGAGGAGAGACCCAGTACTTC.

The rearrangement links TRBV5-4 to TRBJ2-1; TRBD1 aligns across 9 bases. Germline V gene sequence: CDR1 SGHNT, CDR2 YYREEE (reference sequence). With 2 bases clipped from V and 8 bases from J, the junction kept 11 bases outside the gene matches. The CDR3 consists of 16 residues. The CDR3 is CASSFRLGQGIDEQFF. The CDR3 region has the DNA TGTGCCAGCAGCTTTAGATTGGGACAGGGAATCGATGAGCAGTTCTTC. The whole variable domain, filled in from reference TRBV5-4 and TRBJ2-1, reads ETGVTQSPTHLIKTRGQQVTLRCSSQSGHNTVSWYQQALGQGPQFIFQYYREEENGRGNFPPRFSGLQFPNYSSELNVNALELDDSALYLCASSFRLGQGIDEQFFGPGTRLTVL.

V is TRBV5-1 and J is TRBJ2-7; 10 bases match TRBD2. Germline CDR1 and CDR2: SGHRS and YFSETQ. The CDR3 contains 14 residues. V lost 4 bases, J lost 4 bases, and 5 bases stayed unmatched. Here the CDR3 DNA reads TGCGCCAGCAGCGCGGCTAGCGGGAGTTACGAGCAGTACTTC. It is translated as CASSAASGSYEQYF.

The CDR3 spells CASSVWDAGRRYF. CDR3 nucleotides: TGTGCCAGCAGCGTCTGGGACGCCGGGAGGCGGTATTTT. The V gene is TRBV9, the J gene TRBJ2-3; TRBD2 agrees at 7 bases. V was clipped by 2 bases and J by 14 bases; unmatched bases: 11. The CDR3 length is 13 residues. From germline, CDR1 is SGDLS and CDR2 YYNGEE.

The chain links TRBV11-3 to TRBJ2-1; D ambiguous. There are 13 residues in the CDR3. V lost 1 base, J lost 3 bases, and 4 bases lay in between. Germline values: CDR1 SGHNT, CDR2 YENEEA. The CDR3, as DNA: TGTGCCAGCAGCTTAGGCAGCTACAATGAGCAGTTCTTC. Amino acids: CASSLGSYNEQFF. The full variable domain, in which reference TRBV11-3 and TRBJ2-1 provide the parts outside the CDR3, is EAGVVQSPRYKIIEKKQPVAFWCNPISGHNTLYWYLQNLGQGPELLIRYENEEAVDDSQLPKDRFSAERLKGVDSTLKIQPAELGDSAVYLCASSLGSYNEQFFGPGTRLTVL.

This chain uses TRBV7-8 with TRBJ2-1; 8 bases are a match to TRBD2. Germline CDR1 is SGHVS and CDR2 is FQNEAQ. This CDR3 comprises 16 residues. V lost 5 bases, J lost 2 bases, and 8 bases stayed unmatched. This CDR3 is CASSPVSGKAYNEQFF. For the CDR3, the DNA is TGTGCCAGCAGCCCAGTTAGCGGGAAGGCCTACAATGAGCAGTTCTTC. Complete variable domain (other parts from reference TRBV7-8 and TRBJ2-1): GAGVSQSPRYKVAKRGQDVALRCDPISGHVSLFWYQQALGQGPEFLTYFQNEAQLDKSGLPSDRFFAERPEGSVSTLKIQRTQQEDSAVYLCASSPVSGKAYNEQFFGPGTRLTVL.

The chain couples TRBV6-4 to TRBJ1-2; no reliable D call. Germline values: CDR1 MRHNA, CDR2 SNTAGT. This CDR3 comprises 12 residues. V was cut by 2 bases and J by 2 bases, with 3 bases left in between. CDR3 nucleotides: TGTGCCAGCAGTGACGGCAACTATGGCTACACCTTC. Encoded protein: CASSDGNYGYTF.

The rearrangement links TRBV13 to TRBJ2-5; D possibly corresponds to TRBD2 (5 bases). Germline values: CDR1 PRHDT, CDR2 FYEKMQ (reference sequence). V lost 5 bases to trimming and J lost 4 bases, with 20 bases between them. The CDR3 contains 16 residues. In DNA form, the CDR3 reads TGTGCCAGCAGCCTGGGAATCAAGGGAGTTGGAGAGACCCAGTACTTC. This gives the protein CASSLGIKGVGETQYF.

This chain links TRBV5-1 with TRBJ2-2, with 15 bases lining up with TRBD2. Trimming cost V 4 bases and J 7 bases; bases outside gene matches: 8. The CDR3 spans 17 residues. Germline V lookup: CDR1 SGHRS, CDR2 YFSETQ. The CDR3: CASSTWTSGRAVGELFF. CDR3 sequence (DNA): TGCGCCAGCAGCACCTGGACTAGCGGGAGGGCCGTCGGGGAGCTGTTTTTT.

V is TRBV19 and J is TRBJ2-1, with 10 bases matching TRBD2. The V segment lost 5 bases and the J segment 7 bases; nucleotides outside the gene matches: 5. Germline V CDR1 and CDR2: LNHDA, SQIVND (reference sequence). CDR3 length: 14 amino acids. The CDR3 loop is CASSLAGAQNEQFF. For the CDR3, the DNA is TGTGCCAGTAGTCTAGCGGGAGCGCAGAATGAGCAGTTCTTC.

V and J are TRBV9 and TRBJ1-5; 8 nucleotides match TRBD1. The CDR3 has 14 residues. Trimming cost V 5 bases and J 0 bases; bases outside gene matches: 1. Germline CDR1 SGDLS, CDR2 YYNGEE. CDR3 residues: CASSGTGSNQPQHF. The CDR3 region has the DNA TGTGCCAGCAGTGGGACAGGTAGCAATCAGCCCCAGCATTTT.

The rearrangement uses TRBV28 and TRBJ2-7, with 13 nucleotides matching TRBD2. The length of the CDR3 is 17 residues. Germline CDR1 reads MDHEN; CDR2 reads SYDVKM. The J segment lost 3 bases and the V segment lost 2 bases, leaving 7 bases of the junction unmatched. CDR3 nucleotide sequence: TGTGCCAGCAGTTTAGGACTAGCGGGAGTAGGGGGCTACGAGCAGTACTTC. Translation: CASSLGLAGVGGYEQYF.

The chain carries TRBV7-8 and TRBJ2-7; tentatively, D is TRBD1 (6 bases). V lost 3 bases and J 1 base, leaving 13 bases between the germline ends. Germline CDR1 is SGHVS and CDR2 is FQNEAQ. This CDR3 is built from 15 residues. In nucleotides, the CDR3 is TGTGCCAGCAGCTTTGGAACAGGGTATTCCTACGAGCAGTACTTC. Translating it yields CASSFGTGYSYEQYF.

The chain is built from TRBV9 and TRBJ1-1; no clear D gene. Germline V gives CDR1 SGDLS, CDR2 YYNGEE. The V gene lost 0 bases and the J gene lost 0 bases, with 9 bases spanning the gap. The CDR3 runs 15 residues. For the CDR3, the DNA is TGTGCCAGCAGCGTAGATCCGGGAATGAACACTGAAGCTTTCTTT. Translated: CASSVDPGMNTEAFF.

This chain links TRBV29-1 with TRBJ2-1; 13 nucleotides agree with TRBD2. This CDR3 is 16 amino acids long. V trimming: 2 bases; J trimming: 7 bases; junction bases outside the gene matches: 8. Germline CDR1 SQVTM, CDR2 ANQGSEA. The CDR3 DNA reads TGCAGCGTTGAATGGTCCGGGACTAGCGGGACAAATGAGCAGTTCTTC. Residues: CSVEWSGTSGTNEQFF.

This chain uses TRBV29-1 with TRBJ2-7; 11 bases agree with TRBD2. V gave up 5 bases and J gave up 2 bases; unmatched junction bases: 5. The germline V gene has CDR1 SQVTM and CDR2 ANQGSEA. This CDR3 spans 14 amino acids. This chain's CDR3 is CSVQLAGVAYEQYF. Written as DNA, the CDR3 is TGCAGCGTTCAACTAGCGGGGGTCGCCTACGAGCAGTACTTC.

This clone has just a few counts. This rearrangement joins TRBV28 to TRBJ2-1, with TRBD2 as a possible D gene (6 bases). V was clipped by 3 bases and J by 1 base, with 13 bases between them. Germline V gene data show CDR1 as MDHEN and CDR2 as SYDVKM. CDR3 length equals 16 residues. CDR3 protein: CASSFFGTPSYNEQFF. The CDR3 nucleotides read TGTGCCAGCAGTTTCTTCGGGACTCCTTCCTACAATGAGCAGTTCTTC.

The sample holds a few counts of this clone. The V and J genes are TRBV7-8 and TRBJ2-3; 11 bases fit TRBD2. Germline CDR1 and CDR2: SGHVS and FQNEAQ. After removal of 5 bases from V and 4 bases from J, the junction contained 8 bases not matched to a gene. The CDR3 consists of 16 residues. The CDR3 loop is CASSPLAGGPADTQYF. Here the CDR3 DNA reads TGTGCCAGCAGCCCCTTAGCGGGAGGGCCGGCAGATACGCAGTATTTT. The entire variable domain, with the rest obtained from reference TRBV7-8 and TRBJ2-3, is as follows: GAGVSQSPRYKVAKRGQDVALRCDPISGHVSLFWYQQALGQGPEFLTYFQNEAQLDKSGLPSDRFFAERPEGSVSTLKIQRTQQEDSAVYLCASSPLAGGPADTQYFGPGTRLTVL.

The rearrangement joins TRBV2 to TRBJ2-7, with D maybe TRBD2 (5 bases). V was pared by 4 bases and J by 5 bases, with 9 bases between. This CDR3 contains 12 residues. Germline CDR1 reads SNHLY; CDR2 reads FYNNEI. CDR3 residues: CASSGGLNEQYF. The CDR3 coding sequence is TGTGCCAGCAGTGGAGGGCTAAACGAGCAGTACTTC.

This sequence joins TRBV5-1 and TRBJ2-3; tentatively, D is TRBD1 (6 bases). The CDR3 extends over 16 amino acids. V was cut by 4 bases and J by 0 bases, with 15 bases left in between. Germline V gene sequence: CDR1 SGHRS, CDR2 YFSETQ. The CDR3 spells CASSQDSRASTDTQYF. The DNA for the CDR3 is TGCGCCAGCAGCCAGGACAGCCGAGCAAGCACAGATACGCAGTATTTT. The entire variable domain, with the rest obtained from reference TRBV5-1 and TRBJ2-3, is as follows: KAGVTQTPRYLIKTRGQQVTLSCSPISGHRSVSWYQQTPGQGLQFLFEYFSETQRNKGNFPGRFSGRQFSNSRSEMNVSTLELGDSALYLCASSQDSRASTDTQYFGPGTRLTVL.

CDR3 in amino acids: CASSRRGSNQPQHF. CDR3 DNA sequence: TGTGCCAGCAGCCGACGGGGGAGCAATCAGCCCCAGCATTTT. The chain carries TRBV6-5 and TRBJ1-5, with D possibly being TRBD1 (5 bases). This CDR3 spans 14 amino acids. Germline V CDR1 and CDR2: MNHEY, SVGAGI. Trimming stripped 6 bases from V and 1 base from J, with 10 bases between.

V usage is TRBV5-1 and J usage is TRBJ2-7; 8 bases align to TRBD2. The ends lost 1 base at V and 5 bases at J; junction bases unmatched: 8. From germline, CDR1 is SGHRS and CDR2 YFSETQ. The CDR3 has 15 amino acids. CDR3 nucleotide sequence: TGCGCCAGCAGCTTGACTAGCGGATTAAAGGACGAGCAGTACTTC. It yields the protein CASSLTSGLKDEQYF.

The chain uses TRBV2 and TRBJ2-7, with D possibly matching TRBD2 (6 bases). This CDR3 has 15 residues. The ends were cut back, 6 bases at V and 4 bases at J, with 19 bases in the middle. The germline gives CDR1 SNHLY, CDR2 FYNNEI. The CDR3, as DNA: TGTGCCAGCAGGATCGTGGAGGGAGGACTTTACGAGCAGTACTTC. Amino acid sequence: CASRIVEGGLYEQYF.